A single sample is the source of the 8 T cell receptor beta chains below, sequenced in a study of shared clonotypes between healthy human individuals. The protocol was immunoSEQ multiplex PCR, while the TCRdb copy is restricted to in-frame clones and leaves out a portion. The sample has 550,000 to 800,000 clones, about 74% seen once; the top ten hold approximately 1.7%. The material sequenced was memory CD4+ T cells sorted from blood. Documented subset: CD45RA-negative fraction. The receptors were gathered from a woman between 25 and 40 years old in good health.

This chain uses TRBV5-1 with TRBJ2-5; 13 bases fit TRBD2. The CDR3 has 18 amino acids. Germline trimming cut 3 bases from V and 0 bases from J; bases unmatched to any gene: 8. Germline CDR1 is SGHRS and CDR2 is YFSETQ. The CDR3 DNA follows: TGCGCCAGCAGCTCCGGGACTAGCGGGGCTTACCACCAAGAGACCCAGTACTTC. Protein product: CASSSGTSGAYHQETQYF. The full variable domain, with the rest looked up from reference TRBV5-1 and TRBJ2-5, is KAGVTQTPRYLIKTRGQQVTLSCSPISGHRSVSWYQQTPGQGLQFLFEYFSETQRNKGNFPGRFSGRQFSNSRSEMNVSTLELGDSALYLCASSSGTSGAYHQETQYFGPGTRLLVL.

The chain has TRBV18 and TRBJ2-2; D may be TRBD2 (6 bases). The CDR3 runs to 15 residues. V lost 5 bases and J lost 3, with 13 bases in between. Germline CDR1 and CDR2: KGHSH and LQKENI. The CDR3 region has the DNA TGTGCCAGCTCAAGTACGGGAGTAGACACCGGGGAGCTGTTTTTT. It is translated as CASSSTGVDTGELFF.

This chain connects TRBV11-2 to TRBJ1-1; unclear D gene. Germline-derived CDR1 and CDR2 are SGHAT and FQNNGV. The ends were cut back, 5 bases at V and 1 base at J, with 17 bases in the middle. CDR3 length: 16 amino acids. The CDR3 loop is CASSPRAQSRNTEAFF. DNA for the CDR3: TGTGCCAGCAGCCCAAGGGCACAAAGCCGGAACACTGAAGCTTTCTTT.

This clone has just a few counts. The gene calls are TRBV7-8 and TRBJ2-3; no definite D call. CDR1 is SGHVS and CDR2 is FQNEAQ in the germline V gene. The ends were cut back, 3 bases at V and 6 bases at J, with 10 bases in the middle. This CDR3 spans 13 amino acids. CDR3 DNA sequence: TGTGCCAGCAGCTTTCTCGGCTCGGATACGCAGTATTTT. Encoded protein: CASSFLGSDTQYF.

J is TRBJ2-2 and V is TRBV11-2; D may be TRBD2 (6 bases). This CDR3 is 15 amino acids long. The ends were cut back, 5 bases at V and 1 base at J, with 11 bases in the middle. The germline V gene has CDR1 SGHAT and CDR2 FQNNGV. The CDR3 here is CASSKGTLNTGELFF. In DNA, the CDR3 is TGTGCCAGCAGCAAGGGGACTTTGAACACCGGGGAGCTGTTTTTT.

This chain joins TRBV25-1 and TRBJ2-7, with 7 bases that match TRBD1. Germline CDR1 reads MGHDK; CDR2 reads SYGVNS. J lost 5 bases, V lost 6 bases, and 4 bases had no gene match. This CDR3 comprises 12 residues. CDR3 nucleotide sequence: TGTGCCAGCAGGGACAGGTTCCACGAGCAGTACTTC. Residues: CASRDRFHEQYF.

This rearrangement joins TRBV25-1 to TRBJ2-6, with D possibly being TRBD1 (5 bases). The V and J ends lost 4 bases and 0 bases respectively, with 10 bases between them. Germline lookup yields CDR1 MGHDK and CDR2 SYGVNS. CDR3 length: 16 residues. The CDR3 DNA follows: TGTGCCAGCAGTGGCTGGACAACCTCTGGGGCCAACGTCCTGACTTTC. Amino acids: CASSGWTTSGANVLTF. Based on the CDR3 plus reference TRBV25-1 and TRBJ2-6, the full variable domain is EADIYQTPRYLVIGTGKKITLECSQTMGHDKMYWYQQDPGMELHLIHYSYGVNSTEKGDLSSESTVSRIRTEHFPLTLESARPSHTSQYLCASSGWTTSGANVLTFGAGSRLTVL.

A remark on this clone: The sample carries other DNA sequences with the same CDR3. The V gene is TRBV7-9, the J gene TRBJ2-7; D is ambiguous. Deletions cut 5 bases from V and 4 bases from J, with 6 bases between. CDR1 and CDR2 (germline): SEHNR, FQNEAQ (reference sequence). CDR3 length equals 11 residues. The chain's CDR3 is CASSENYEQYF. The CDR3 bases are TGTGCCAGCAGCGAGAATTACGAGCAGTACTTC.